This TCR beta chain came from a study of shared clonotypes between healthy human individuals. Study-wide points: Shared across several donors were approximately 5% of the naive CD4 clonotypes.

Study processing details: From ImmunoSEQ came sequences covering only the junction and carrying no quality scores, so filtering differed. The method was immunoSEQ multiplex PCR; TCRdb's version includes in-frame clones alone and lacks a portion of them. V, J and clone size were drawn from that table, and D and trimming were deduced from the DNA. The table has about 1.5 million clones, approximately 98% seen once. As for this clone: As yet, its antigen is unknown.

The sequence came from a man aged 25 to 45 in good health. Material for sequencing was naive CD4+ T cells sorted from blood. The subset is: CD45RA+ positively selected.

The chain's CDR3 is CASSILSGTHTDTQYF. CDR3 bases: TGTGCCAGTAGTATTTTGAGCGGGACTCACACAGATACGCAGTATTTT. The V call is TRBV19, the J call TRBJ2-3; 7 nucleotides match TRBD2. The V and J ends lost 3 bases and 2 bases, in that order; junction bases with no gene match: 8. This CDR3 has 16 residues. Germline CDR1 reads LNHDA; CDR2 reads SQIVND (reference sequence).